These 25 T cell receptor beta chains were all obtained from the same sample, sequenced in a study of blood T cell repertoires in COVID-19. TCRdb keeps only in-frame clones here, not all; method: immunoSEQ multiplex PCR. Of some 200,000 clones in the sample, 80% to 90% were seen once. Material for sequencing was peripheral blood. The source of these receptors is a man aged 80 or over with acute or convalescent COVID-19.

J is TRBJ2-7 and V is TRBV19; 9 positions match TRBD2. Trimming took 0 bases from V and 1 from J; bases not matched to a gene: 7. Per germline, CDR1 LNHDA and CDR2 SQIVND (reference sequence). This CDR3 has 17 amino acids. The DNA for the CDR3 is TGTGCCAGTAGTATAGATGGGGCTAGCGGGACTTCCTACGAGCAGTACTTC. Residues: CASSIDGASGTSYEQYF.

The V call is TRBV18, the J call TRBJ2-1; 7 bases are shared with TRBD2. With 2 bases clipped from V and 4 bases from J, the junction kept 11 bases outside the gene matches. The CDR3 is 17 residues long. The germline V gene encodes CDR1 KGHSH and CDR2 LQKENI. The CDR3 sequence is CASSPWLAVGVYNEQFF. The DNA for the CDR3 is TGTGCCAGCTCACCATGGCTAGCGGTAGGGGTATACAATGAGCAGTTCTTC.

The chain joins TRBV28 to TRBJ2-4; D may be TRBD2 (6 bases). Deletions cut 1 base from V and 1 base from J, with 8 bases between. The CDR3 contains 15 residues. Germline V lookup: CDR1 MDHEN, CDR2 SYDVKM. CDR3 protein: CASSLYGTAKNIQYF. CDR3 in DNA: TGTGCCAGCAGTTTATACGGGACTGCCAAAAACATTCAGTACTTC.

This chain links TRBV15 with TRBJ2-7; 10 positions agree with TRBD1. J lost 6 bases, V lost 6 bases, and 11 bases had no gene match. CDR1 is LNHNV, CDR2 YYDKDF, per germline (reference sequence). The CDR3 is 15 residues long. The CDR3 region has the DNA TGTGCCACCAGGCCGCCGGGACAGGGGTCGTCCGAGCAGTACTTC. This sequence encodes CATRPPGQGSSEQYF.

The chain uses TRBV18 and TRBJ1-5; 7 positions match TRBD1. The germline V gene encodes CDR1 KGHSH and CDR2 LQKENI. The CDR3 sequence is 14 residues long. V lost 6 bases and J lost 6; bases outside the gene matches: 8. The CDR3 protein is CASSLQGQAQPQHF. In DNA, the CDR3 is TGTGCCAGCTCTCTACAGGGGCAAGCTCAGCCCCAGCATTTT.

The V call is TRBV11-3, the J call TRBJ1-1; possibly TRBD1 for D (6 bases). Trimming took 3 bases from V and 4 from J, leaving 9 bases between them. The CDR3 runs 13 residues. Germline assignment: CDR1 SGHNT and CDR2 YENEEA. This CDR3 reads CASSLGGATEAFF. The CDR3 region has the DNA TGTGCCAGCAGCTTGGGGGGGGCCACTGAAGCTTTCTTT.

The V call is TRBV5-1, the J call TRBJ1-6, with D perhaps TRBD1 (6 bases). Per the germline V gene, CDR1 is SGHRS and CDR2 is YFSETQ. Deletions cut 6 bases from V and 6 bases from J, with 10 bases between. This CDR3 contains 13 residues. CDR3 region: CASTGGVNSPLHF. Written as DNA, the CDR3 is TGCGCCAGCACGGGGGGCGTTAATTCACCCCTCCACTTT.

This chain joins TRBV5-6 and TRBJ1-1; 7 bases are a match to TRBD1. Germline CDR1 SGHDT, CDR2 YYEEEE. The V gene end was trimmed by 5 bases and the J gene end by 2 bases; junction bases not matched to a gene: 6. CDR3 length: 14 residues. As DNA, the CDR3 is TGTGCCAGCAGGACGGGGACAGTCAACACTGAAGCTTTCTTT. This codes for CASRTGTVNTEAFF.

The genes are TRBV10-2 and TRBJ1-2; D possibly corresponds to TRBD1 (6 bases). The CDR3 has 14 amino acids. From germline, CDR1 is WSHSY and CDR2 SAAADI. V was cut by 3 bases and J by 6 bases, with 14 bases left in between. The CDR3 nucleotides are TGCGCCAGCAGTGACAGCCGCAGGGGAGATGGCTACACCTTC. It encodes CASSDSRRGDGYTF.

The V and J genes are TRBV6-5 and TRBJ2-2, with 9 nucleotides matching TRBD2. V gave up 7 bases and J gave up 13 bases; unmatched junction bases: 7. The germline gives CDR1 MNHEY, CDR2 SVGAGI. The CDR3 sequence is 12 residues long. The CDR3 loop is CASIGGRGRLFF. In DNA, the CDR3 is TGTGCCAGCATTGGCGGGAGGGGGCGGCTGTTTTTT.

The J gene is TRBJ2-1, the V gene TRBV27; TRBD1 aligns across 9 bases. V shed 6 bases, J shed 7 bases, and the junction held 4 bases outside the gene matches. CDR1 MNHEY and CDR2 SMNVEV come from the germline V gene (reference sequence). The CDR3 spans 13 residues. The DNA of the CDR3 is TGTGCCAGCAGGGGACAGGGTGTAAATGAGCAGTTCTTC. Amino acid sequence: CASRGQGVNEQFF.

The V and J genes are TRBV19 and TRBJ1-2, with TRBD1 as a possible D gene (5 bases). V shed 2 bases and J shed 5 bases, with 15 bases lying between them. Germline loops: CDR1 LNHDA, CDR2 SQIVND (reference sequence). The CDR3 has 15 amino acids. This chain's CDR3 is CASSIRRGRDYGYTF. In DNA, the CDR3 is TGTGCCAGTAGTATACGAAGGGGTAGGGATTATGGCTACACCTTC.

CDR3 sequence: CATSRLGLAGGYEQYF. DNA for the CDR3: TGTGCCACCAGCAGACTGGGACTAGCGGGAGGTTACGAGCAGTACTTC. The chain couples TRBV15 to TRBJ2-7; 15 nucleotides align to TRBD2. Per the germline V gene, CDR1 is LNHNV and CDR2 is YYDKDF (reference sequence). V lost 2 bases to trimming and J lost 4 bases; unmatched junction nucleotides: 3. The CDR3 is made up of 16 amino acids. The variable domain in full, with the rest retrieved from reference TRBV15 and TRBJ2-7, is DAMVIQNPRYQVTQFGKPVTLSCSQTLNHNVMYWYQQKSSQAPKLLFHYYDKDFNNEADTPDNFQSRRPNTSFCFLDIRSPGLGDTAMYLCATSRLGLAGGYEQYFGPGTRLTVT.

The chain carries TRBV11-2 and TRBJ2-3, with 8 bases that match TRBD1. Germline V CDR1 and CDR2: SGHAT, FQNNGV. CDR3 length: 15 amino acids. The V segment lost 0 bases and the J segment 6 bases; nucleotides outside the gene matches: 5. The CDR3 sequence is CASSLDGRGRDTQYF. The CDR3 DNA reads TGTGCCAGCAGCTTAGATGGCAGGGGGCGGGATACGCAGTATTTT.

In DNA form, the CDR3 reads TGTGCCAGCTCACCACCGTTGACACCCTACGAGCAGTACTTC. It is translated as CASSPPLTPYEQYF. This sequence joins TRBV18 and TRBJ2-7; D is undetermined. Germline assignment: CDR1 KGHSH and CDR2 LQKENI. V was clipped by 0 bases and J by 2 bases, with 8 bases between them. The CDR3 consists of 14 residues.

The chain combines TRBV7-9 with TRBJ2-7; tentative D call: TRBD1 (5 bases). The CDR3 totals 14 residues. Germline V CDR1 and CDR2: SEHNR, FQNEAQ (reference sequence). Trimming cost V 6 bases and J 4 bases, with 16 bases left between them. The DNA of the CDR3 is TGTGCCAGCAGTCGTACGACAGAGACATACGAGCAGTACTTC. Encoded protein: CASSRTTETYEQYF.

On this clone itself: Other DNA sequences within the sample encode an identical CDR3. This rearrangement joins TRBV18 to TRBJ1-5; 8 bases are a match to TRBD1. J was trimmed by 0 bases and V by 2 bases; bases with no gene match: 0. Looked up from germline, CDR1 is KGHSH and CDR2 is LQKENI. This CDR3 is built from 15 residues. The CDR3 DNA follows: TGTGCCAGCTCACCAGGACAGGGTAGCAATCAGCCCCAGCATTTT. Translated, it gives CASSPGQGSNQPQHF.

The gene calls are TRBV6-2 or TRBV6-3 and TRBJ2-3; 9 nucleotides agree with TRBD2. With V trimmed by 6 bases and J by 4 bases, 11 bases remained unmatched. Germline CDR1 is MNHEY and CDR2 is SVGEGT. This CDR3 is built from 16 residues. CDR3 in amino acids: CASSSAWREGADTQYF. The CDR3 DNA follows: TGTGCCAGCAGCTCTGCCTGGCGGGAGGGCGCAGATACGCAGTATTTT.

This clone showed up just once. The gene calls are TRBV6-2 or TRBV6-3 and TRBJ1-6, with TRBD1 identical over 10 bases. Trimming removed 2 bases from V and 9 bases from J; junction bases left unmatched: 4. Germline assignment: CDR1 MNHEY and CDR2 SVGEGT. The CDR3 has 15 residues. CDR3 nucleotide sequence: TGTGCCAGCAGTTACGGGACAGGGGATGGTTCACCCCTCCACTTT. Encoded protein: CASSYGTGDGSPLHF.

This chain links TRBV2 with TRBJ2-1, with 9 positions matching TRBD2. The V segment lost 4 bases and the J segment 14 bases; nucleotides outside the gene matches: 3. Germline CDR1 reads SNHLY; CDR2 reads FYNNEI. The CDR3 length is 11 residues. The DNA of the CDR3 is TGTGCCAGCAGTGTTAGCGGGAGTGAGTTCTTC. As protein: CASSVSGSEFF.

CDR3 residues: CASSYGGGVYGYTF. In DNA form, the CDR3 reads TGTGCCAGCAGTTACGGGGGAGGGGTTTATGGCTACACCTTC. This chain connects TRBV6-5 to TRBJ1-2; D is perhaps TRBD1 (5 bases). From germline, CDR1 is MNHEY and CDR2 SVGAGI. Trimming stripped 2 bases from V and 5 bases from J, with 12 bases between. The CDR3 totals 14 residues.

The chain combines TRBV2 with TRBJ1-1; no reliable D call. Trimming cost V 4 bases and J 7 bases, with 13 bases left between them. Germline V gene lookup returns CDR1 SNHLY and CDR2 FYNNEI. This CDR3 contains 13 residues. CDR3 amino acids: CASSAWENGEAFF. For the CDR3, the DNA is TGTGCCAGCAGTGCTTGGGAGAACGGTGAAGCTTTCTTT.

The chain is built from TRBV29-1 and TRBJ1-1; 7 bases are shared with TRBD1. The CDR3 length is 14 residues. Per the germline V gene, CDR1 is SQVTM and CDR2 is ANQGSEA. V lost 4 bases and J lost 2; bases outside the gene matches: 7. CDR3 DNA sequence: TGCAGCGTTGGGGCTGGGACAGCTAACACTGAAGCTTTCTTT. This sequence encodes CSVGAGTANTEAFF.

This clone was found a few times. The chain joins TRBV18 to TRBJ1-1, with D tentatively TRBD1 (6 bases). V was clipped by 3 bases and J by 4 bases, with 15 bases between them. The CDR3 length is 15 residues. CDR1 is KGHSH, CDR2 LQKENI, per germline. DNA of the CDR3: TGTGCCAGCTCACCGAACAGGGTTCGGGGCACTGAAGCTTTCTTT. Translating it yields CASSPNRVRGTEAFF.

The chain has TRBV27 and TRBJ1-1; D unclear. Trimming cost V 3 bases and J 1 base, with 9 bases left between them. Per germline, CDR1 MNHEY and CDR2 SMNVEV (reference sequence). The CDR3 has 14 residues. CDR3 sequence reads: CASSFPGENTEAFF. The CDR3 nucleotides are TGTGCCAGCAGTTTCCCCGGGGAGAACACTGAAGCTTTCTTT.